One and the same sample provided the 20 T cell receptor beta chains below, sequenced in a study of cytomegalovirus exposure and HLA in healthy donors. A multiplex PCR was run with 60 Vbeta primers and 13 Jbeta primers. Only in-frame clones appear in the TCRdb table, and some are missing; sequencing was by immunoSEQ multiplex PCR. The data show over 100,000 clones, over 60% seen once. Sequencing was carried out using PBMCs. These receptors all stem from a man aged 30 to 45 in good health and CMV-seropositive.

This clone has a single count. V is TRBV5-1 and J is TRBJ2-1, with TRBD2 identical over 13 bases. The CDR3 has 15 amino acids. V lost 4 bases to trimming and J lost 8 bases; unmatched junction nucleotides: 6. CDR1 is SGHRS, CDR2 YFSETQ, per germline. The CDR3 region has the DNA TGCGCCAGCAGCGCACTAGCGGGGGGGCCCGATGAGCAGTTCTTC. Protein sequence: CASSALAGGPDEQFF.

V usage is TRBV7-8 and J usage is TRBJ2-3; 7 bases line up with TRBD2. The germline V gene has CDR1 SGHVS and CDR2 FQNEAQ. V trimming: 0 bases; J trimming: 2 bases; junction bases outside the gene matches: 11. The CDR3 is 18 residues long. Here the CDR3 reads CASSLARGKGRNTDTQYF. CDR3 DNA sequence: TGTGCCAGCAGCTTAGCGCGGGGGAAGGGGAGGAACACAGATACGCAGTATTTT.

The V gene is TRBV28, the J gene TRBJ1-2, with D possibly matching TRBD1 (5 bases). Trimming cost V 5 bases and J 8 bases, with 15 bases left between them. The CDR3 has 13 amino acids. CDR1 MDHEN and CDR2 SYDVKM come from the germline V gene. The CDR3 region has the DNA TGTGCCAGCAGTGACTCACGGGGGTTCGGCTACACCTTC. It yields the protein CASSDSRGFGYTF.

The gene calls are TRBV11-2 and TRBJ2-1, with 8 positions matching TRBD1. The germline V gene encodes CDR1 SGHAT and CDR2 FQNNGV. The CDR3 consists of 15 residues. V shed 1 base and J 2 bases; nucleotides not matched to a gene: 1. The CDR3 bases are TGTGCCAGCAGCTTAGCGGGACAGGCCTACAATGAGCAGTTCTTC. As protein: CASSLAGQAYNEQFF.

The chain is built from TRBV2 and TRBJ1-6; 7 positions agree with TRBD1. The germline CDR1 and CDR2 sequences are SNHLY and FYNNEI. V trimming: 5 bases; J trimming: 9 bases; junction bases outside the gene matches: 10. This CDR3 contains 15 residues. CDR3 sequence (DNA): TGTGCCAGCAGTCCCTTAACAGGGGAGTTTTCACCCCTCCACTTT. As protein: CASSPLTGEFSPLHF.

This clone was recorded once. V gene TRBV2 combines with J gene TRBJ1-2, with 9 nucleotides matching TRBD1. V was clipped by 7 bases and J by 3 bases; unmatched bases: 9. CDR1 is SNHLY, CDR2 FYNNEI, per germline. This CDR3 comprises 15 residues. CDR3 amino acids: CASTAGDRADYGYTF. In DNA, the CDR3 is TGTGCCAGCACGGCAGGGGACAGGGCGGACTATGGCTACACCTTC.

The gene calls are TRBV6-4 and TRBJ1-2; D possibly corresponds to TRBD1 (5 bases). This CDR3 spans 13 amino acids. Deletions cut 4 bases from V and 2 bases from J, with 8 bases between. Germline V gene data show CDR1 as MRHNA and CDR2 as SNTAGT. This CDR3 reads CASSAGLNYGYTF. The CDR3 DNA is TGTGCCAGCAGTGCAGGGTTGAACTATGGCTACACCTTC.

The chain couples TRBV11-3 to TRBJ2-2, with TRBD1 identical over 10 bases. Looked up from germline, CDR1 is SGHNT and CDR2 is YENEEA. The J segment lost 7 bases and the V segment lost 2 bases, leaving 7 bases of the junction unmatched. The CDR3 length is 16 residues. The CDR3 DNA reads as TGTGCCAGCAGCTTAAGGACAGGGGGATTGGACGGGGAGCTGTTTTTT. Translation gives CASSLRTGGLDGELFF.

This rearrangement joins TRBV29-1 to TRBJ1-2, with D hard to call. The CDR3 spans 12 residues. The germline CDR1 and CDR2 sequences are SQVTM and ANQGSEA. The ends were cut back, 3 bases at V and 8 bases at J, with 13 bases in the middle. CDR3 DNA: TGCAGCGTTGAGTTGATCGGGGAAGGCTACACCTTC. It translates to CSVELIGEGYTF. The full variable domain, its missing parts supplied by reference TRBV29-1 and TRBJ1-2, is SAVISQKPSRDICQRGTSLTIQCQVDSQVTMMFWYRQQPGQSLTLIATANQGSEATYESGFVIDKFPISRPNLTFSTLTVSNMSPEDSSIYLCSVELIGEGYTFGSGTRLTVV.

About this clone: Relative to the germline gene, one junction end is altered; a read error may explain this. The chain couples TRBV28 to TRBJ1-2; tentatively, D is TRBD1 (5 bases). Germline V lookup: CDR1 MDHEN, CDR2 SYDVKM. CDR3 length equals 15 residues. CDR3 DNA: TGTGCCAGCACCCCGCGGAGCGGGGGAGGATATGGCTACCCCTTC. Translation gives CASTPRSGGGYGYPF.

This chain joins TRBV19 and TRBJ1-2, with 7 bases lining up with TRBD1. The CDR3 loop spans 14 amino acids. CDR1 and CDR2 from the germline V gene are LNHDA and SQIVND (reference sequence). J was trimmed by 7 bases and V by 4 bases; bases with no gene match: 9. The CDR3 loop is CASSTQQGISGYTF. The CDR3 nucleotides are TGTGCCAGTAGTACACAACAGGGGATCTCTGGCTACACCTTC.

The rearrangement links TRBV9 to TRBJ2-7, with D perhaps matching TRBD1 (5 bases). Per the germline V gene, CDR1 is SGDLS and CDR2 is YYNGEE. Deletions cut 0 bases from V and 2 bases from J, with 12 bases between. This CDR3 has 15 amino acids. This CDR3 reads CASSVEDTSTYEQYF. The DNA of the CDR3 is TGTGCCAGCAGCGTAGAGGACACCTCGACCTACGAGCAGTACTTC.

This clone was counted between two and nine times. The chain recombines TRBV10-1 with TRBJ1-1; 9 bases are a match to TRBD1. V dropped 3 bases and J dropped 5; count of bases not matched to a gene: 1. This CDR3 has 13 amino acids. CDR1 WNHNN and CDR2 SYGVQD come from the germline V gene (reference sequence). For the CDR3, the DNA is TGCGCCAGCAGTGAAGGGACAGGGACTGAAGCTTTCTTT. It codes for CASSEGTGTEAFF.

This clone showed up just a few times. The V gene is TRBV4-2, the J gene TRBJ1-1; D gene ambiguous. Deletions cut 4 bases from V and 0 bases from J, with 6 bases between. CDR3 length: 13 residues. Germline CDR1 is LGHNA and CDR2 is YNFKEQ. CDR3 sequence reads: CASSPQMNTEAFF. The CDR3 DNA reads TGTGCCAGCAGCCCCCAGATGAACACTGAAGCTTTCTTT.

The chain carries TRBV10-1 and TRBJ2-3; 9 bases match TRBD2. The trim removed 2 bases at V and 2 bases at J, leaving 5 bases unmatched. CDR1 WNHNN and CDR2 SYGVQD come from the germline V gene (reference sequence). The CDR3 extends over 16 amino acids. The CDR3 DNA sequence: TGCGCCAGCAGTGAGATGTCTAGCGGGAACACAGATACGCAGTATTTT. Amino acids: CASSEMSSGNTDTQYF.

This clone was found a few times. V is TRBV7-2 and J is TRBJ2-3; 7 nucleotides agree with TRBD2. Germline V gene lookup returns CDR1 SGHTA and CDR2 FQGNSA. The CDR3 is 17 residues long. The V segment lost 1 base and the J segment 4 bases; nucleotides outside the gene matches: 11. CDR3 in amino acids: CASSLDEAGTHPDTQYF. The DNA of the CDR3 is TGTGCCAGCAGCTTAGATGAAGCGGGGACCCACCCAGATACGCAGTATTTT.

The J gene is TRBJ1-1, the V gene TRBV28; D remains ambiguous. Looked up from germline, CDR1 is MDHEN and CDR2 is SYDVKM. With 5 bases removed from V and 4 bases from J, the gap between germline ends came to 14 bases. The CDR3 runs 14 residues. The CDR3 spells CASSDIGVGTEAFF. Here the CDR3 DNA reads TGTGCCAGCAGTGATATCGGGGTGGGCACTGAAGCTTTCTTT.

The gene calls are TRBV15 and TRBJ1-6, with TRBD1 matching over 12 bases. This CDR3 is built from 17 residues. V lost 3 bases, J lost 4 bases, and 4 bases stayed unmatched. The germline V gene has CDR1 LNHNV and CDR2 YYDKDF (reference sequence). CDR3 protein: CATSSRDRGPYNSPLHF. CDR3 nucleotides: TGTGCCACCAGCAGCCGGGACAGGGGGCCTTATAATTCACCCCTCCACTTT.

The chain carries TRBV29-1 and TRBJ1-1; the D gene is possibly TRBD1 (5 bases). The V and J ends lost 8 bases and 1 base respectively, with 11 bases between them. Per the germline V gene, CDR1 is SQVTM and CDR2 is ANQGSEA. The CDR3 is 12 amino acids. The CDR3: CSSGLANTEAFF. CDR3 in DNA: TGCAGCTCGGGACTCGCGAACACTGAAGCTTTCTTT.

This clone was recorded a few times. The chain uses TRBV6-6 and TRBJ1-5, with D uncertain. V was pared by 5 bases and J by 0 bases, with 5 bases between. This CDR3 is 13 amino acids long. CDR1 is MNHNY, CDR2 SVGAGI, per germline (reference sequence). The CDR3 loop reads CASSLNSNQPQHF. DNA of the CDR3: TGTGCCAGCAGTCTAAATAGCAATCAGCCCCAGCATTTT.